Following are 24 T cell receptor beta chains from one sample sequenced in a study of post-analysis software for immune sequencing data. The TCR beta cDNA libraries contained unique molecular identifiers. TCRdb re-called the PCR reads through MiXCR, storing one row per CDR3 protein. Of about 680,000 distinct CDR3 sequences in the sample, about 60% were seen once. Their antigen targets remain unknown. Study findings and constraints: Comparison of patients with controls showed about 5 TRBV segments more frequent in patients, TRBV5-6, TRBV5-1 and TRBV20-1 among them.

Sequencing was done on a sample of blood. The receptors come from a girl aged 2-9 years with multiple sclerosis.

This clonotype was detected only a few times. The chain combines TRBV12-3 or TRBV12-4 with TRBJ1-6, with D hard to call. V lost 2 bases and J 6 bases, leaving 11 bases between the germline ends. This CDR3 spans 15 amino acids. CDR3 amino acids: CASSLLLAPNSPLHF. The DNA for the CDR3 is TGTGCCAGCAGTTTACTTTTGGCCCCTAATTCACCCCTCCACTTT.

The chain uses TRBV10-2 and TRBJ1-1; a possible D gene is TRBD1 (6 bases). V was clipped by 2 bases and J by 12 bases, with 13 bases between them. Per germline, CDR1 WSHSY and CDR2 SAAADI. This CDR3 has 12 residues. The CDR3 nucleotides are TGCGCCAGCAGTGAGCAGGGACACGGAACTTTCTTT. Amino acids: CASSEQGHGTFF.

CDR3 coding DNA: TGCGCCAGCAGCCAAGGACTAGCCGGGGAGCTGTTTTTT. Translated: CASSQGLAGELFF. The genes are TRBV4-1 and TRBJ2-2, with D possibly being TRBD2 (6 bases). The CDR3 length is 13 residues. Trimming pared 1 base from V and 6 bases from J, leaving 6 bases between. The germline V gene has CDR1 MGHRA and CDR2 YSYEKL.

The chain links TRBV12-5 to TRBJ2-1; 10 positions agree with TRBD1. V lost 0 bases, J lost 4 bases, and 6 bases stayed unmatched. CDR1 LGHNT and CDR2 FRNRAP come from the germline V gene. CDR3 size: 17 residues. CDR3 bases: TGTGCTAGTGGTTTGGTAGTTGGACAGGGGGGTTACAATGAGCAGTTCTTC. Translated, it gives CASGLVVGQGGYNEQFF.

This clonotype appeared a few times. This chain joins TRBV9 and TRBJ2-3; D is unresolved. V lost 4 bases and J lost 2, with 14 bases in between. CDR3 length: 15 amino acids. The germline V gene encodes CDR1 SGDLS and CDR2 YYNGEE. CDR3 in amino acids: CASSYNDKITDTQYF. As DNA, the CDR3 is TGTGCCAGCAGCTACAATGACAAAATCACAGATACGCAGTATTTT.

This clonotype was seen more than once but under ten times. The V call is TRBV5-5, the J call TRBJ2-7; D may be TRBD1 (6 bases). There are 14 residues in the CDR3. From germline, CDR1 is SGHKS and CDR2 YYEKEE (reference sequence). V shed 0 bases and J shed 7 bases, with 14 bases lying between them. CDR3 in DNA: TGTGCCAGCAGCTTGGGCCAGGGGATAGGGGAGCAGTACTTC. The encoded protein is CASSLGQGIGEQYF. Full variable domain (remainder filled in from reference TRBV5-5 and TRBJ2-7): DAGVTQSPTHLIKTRGQQVTLRCSPISGHKSVSWYQQVLGQGPQFIFQYYEKEERGRGNFPDRFSARQFPNYSSELNVNALLLGDSALYLCASSLGQGIGEQYFGPGTRLTVT.

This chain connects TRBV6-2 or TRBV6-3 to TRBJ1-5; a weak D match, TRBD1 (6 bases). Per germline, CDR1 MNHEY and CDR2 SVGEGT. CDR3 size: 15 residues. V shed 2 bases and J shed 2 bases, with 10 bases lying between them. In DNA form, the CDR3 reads TGTGCCAGCAGTTACGGGACACCGGGCAATCAGCCCCAGCATTTT. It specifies CASSYGTPGNQPQHF.

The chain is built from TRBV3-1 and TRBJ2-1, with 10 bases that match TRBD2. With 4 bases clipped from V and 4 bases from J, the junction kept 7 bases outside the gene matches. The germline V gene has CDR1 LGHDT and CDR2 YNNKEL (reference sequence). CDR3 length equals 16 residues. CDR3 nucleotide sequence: TGTGCCAGCAGCCTAATAGCGGGAGGTCCATACAATGAGCAGTTCTTC. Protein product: CASSLIAGGPYNEQFF.

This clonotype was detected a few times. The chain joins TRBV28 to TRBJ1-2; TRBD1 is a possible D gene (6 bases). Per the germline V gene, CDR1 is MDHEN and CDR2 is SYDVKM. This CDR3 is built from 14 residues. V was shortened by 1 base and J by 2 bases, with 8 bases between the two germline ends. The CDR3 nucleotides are TGTGCCAGCAGTTTATTGGGGGGCAACTATGGCTACACCTTC. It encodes CASSLLGGNYGYTF.

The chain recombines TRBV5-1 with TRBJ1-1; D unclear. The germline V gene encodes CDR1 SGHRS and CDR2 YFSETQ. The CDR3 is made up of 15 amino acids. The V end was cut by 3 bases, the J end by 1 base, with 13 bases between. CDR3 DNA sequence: TGCGCCAGCAGCTCGTTCAGTTACGGGAACACTGAAGCTTTCTTT. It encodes CASSSFSYGNTEAFF.

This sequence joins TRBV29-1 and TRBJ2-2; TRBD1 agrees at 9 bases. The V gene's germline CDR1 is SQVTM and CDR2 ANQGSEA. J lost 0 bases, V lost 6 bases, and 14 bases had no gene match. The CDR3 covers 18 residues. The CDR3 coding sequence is TGCAGCGTGTCCCGGGACAGGGATGGGGGGCCGAACACCGGGGAGCTGTTTTTT. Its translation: CSVSRDRDGGPNTGELFF.

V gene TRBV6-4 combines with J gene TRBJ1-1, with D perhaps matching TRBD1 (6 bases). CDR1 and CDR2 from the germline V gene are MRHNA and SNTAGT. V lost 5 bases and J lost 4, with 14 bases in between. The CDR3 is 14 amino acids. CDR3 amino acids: CASSLIQGSTEAFF. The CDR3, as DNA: TGTGCCAGCAGTTTAATTCAGGGGAGCACTGAAGCTTTCTTT.

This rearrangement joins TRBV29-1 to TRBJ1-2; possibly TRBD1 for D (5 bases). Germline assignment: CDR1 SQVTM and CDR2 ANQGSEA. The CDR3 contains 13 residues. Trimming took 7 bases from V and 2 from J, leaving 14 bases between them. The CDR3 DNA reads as TGCAGCGCTAAAGGGCAGGGCAACTATGGCTACACCTTC. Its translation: CSAKGQGNYGYTF.

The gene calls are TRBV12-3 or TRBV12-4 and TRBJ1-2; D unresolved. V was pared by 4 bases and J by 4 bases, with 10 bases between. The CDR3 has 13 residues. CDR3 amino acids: CASSYAGIYGYTF. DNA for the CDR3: TGTGCCAGCAGTTATGCAGGCATCTATGGCTACACCTTC.

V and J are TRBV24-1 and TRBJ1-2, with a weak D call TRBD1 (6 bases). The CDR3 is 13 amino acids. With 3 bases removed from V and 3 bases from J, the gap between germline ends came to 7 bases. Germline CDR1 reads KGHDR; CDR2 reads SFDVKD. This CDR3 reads CATSDRTDYGYTF. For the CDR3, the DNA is TGTGCCACCAGTGATAGGACAGACTATGGCTACACCTTC.

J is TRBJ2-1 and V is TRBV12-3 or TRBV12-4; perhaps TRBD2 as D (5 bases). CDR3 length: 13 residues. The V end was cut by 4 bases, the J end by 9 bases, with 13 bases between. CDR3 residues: CASSSVPRGEQFF. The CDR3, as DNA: TGTGCCAGCAGTTCCGTACCACGGGGTGAGCAGTTCTTC.

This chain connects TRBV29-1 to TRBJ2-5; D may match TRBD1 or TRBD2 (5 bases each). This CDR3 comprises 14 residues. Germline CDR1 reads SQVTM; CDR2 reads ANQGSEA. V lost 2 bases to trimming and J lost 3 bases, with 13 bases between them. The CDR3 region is CSVEYGGPKETQYF. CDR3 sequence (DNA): TGCAGCGTTGAATATGGGGGACCTAAAGAGACCCAGTACTTC.

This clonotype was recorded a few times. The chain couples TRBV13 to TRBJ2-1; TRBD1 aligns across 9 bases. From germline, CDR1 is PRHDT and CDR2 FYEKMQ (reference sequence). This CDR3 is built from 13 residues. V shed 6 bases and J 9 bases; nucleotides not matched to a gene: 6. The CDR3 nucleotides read TGTGCCAGCAGAATGACAGGGGGTGGTGAGCAGTTCTTC. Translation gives CASRMTGGGEQFF. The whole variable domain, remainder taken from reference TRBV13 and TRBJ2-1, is AAGVIQSPRHLIKEKRETATLKCYPIPRHDTVYWYQQGPGQDPQFLISFYEKMQSDKGSIPDRFSAQQFSDYHSELNMSSLELGDSALYFCASRMTGGGEQFFGPGTRLTVL.

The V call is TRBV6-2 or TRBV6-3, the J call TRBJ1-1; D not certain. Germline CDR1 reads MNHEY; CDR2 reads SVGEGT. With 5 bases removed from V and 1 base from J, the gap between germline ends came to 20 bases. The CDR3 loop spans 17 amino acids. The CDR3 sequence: CASSLKAVWGSNTEAFF. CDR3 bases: TGTGCCAGCAGTCTCAAAGCGGTTTGGGGATCGAACACTGAAGCTTTCTTT.

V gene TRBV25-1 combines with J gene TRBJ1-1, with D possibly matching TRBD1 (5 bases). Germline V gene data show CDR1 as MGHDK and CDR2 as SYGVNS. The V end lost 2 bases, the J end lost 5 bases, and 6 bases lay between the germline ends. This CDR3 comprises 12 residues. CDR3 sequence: CASSEQGTEAFF. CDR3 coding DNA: TGTGCCAGCAGTGAACAGGGTACTGAAGCTTTCTTT.

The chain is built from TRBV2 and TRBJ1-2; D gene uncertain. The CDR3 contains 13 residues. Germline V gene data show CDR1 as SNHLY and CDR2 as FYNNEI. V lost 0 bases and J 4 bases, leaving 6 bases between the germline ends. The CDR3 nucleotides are TGTGCCAGCAGTGAAGCGGAAACCTATGGCTACACCTTC. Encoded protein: CASSEAETYGYTF.

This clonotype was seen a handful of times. CDR3 amino acids: CSVVPWTIQKSTDTQYF. CDR3 coding DNA: TGCAGCGTCGTCCCGTGGACTATCCAGAAAAGCACAGATACGCAGTATTTT. The chain couples TRBV29-1 to TRBJ2-3; possibly TRBD2 for D (6 bases). The CDR3 extends over 17 amino acids. V lost 6 bases and J lost 0, with 22 bases in between. Germline V gene sequence: CDR1 SQVTM, CDR2 ANQGSEA.

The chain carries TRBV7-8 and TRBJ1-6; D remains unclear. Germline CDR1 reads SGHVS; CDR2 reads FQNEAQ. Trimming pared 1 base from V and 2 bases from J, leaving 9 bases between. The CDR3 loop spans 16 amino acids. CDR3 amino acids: CASSLGVGTYNSPLHF. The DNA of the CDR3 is TGTGCCAGCAGCTTAGGGGTGGGGACCTATAATTCACCCCTCCACTTT.

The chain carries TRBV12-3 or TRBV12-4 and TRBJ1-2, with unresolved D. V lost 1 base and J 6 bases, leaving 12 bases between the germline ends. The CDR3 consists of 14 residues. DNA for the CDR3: TGTGCCAGCAGTTTAGTAGTCCGTGGGGATGGCTACACCTTC. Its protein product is CASSLVVRGDGYTF.